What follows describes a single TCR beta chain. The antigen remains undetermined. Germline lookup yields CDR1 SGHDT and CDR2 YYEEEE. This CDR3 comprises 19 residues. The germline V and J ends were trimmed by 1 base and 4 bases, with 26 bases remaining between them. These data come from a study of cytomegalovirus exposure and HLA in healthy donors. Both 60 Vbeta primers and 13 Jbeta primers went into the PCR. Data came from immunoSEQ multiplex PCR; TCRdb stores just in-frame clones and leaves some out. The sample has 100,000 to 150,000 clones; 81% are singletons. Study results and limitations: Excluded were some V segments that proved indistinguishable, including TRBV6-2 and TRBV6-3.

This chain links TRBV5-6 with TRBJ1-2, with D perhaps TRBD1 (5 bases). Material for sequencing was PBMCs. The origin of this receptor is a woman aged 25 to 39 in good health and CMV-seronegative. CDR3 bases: TGTGCCAGCAGCTTGCCGCCCCGAGGACCGGGGGTACCAAGCTATGGCTACACCTTC. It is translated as CASSLPPRGPGVPSYGYTF.